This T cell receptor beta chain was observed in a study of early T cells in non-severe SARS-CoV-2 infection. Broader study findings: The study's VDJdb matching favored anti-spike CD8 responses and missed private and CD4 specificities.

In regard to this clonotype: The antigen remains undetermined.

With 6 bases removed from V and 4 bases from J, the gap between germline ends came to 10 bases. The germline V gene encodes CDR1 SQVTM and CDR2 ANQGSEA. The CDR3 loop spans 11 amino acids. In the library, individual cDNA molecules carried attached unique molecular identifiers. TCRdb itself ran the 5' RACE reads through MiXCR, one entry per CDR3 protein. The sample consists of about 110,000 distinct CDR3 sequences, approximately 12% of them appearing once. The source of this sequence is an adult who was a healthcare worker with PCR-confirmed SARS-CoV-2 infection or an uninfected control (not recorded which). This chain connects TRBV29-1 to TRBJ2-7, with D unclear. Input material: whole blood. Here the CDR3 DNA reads TGCAGCGTGCGGAGTGGGTACGAGCAGTACTTC. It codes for CSVRSGYEQYF.